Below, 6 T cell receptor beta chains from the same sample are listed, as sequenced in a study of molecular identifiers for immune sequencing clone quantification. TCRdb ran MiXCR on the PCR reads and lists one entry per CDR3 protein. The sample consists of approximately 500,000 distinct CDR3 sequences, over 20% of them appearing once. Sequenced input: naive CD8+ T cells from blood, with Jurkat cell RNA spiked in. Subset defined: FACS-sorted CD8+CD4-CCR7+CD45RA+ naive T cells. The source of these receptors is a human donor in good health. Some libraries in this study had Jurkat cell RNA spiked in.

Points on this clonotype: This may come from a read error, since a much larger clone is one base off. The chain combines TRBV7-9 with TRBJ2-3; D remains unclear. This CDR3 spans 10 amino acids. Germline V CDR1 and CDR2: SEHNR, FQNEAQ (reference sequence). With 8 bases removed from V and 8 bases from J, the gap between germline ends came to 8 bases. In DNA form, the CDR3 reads TGTGCCAGCGCCCTGGGTACGCAGTATTTT. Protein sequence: CASALGTQYF.

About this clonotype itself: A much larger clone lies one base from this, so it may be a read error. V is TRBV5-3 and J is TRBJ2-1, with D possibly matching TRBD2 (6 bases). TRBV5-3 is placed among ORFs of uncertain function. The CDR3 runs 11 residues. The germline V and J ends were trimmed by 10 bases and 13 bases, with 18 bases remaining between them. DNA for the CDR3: TGTGCCCGCAGCTTACCGGGACTTCAGTTCTTC. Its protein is CARSLPGLQFF.

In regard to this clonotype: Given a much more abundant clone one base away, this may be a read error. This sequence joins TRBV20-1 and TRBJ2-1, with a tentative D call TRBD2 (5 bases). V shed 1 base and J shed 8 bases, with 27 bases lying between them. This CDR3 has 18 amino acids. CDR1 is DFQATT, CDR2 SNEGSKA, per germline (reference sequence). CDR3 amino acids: CSARVASRSRGGDDEQFF. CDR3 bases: TGCAGTGCTAGAGTGGCTAGCAGGAGCCGTGGTGGTGATGATGAGCAGTTCTTC.

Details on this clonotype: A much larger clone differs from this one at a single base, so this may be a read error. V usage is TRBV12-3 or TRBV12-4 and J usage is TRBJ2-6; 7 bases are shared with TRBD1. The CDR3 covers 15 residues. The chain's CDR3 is CASSIQGSGAHVLTF. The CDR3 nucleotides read TGTGCCAGCAGTATACAGGGGTCTGGGGCCCACGTCCTGACTTTC.

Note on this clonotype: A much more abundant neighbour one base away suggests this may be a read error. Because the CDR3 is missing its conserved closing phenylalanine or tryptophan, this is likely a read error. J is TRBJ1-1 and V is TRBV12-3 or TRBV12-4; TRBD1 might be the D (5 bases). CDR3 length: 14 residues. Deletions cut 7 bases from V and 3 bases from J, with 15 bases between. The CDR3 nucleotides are TGTGCCAGCACCCGGGGGGGTACGGACACTGAAGCTTTCCTT. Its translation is CASTRGGTDTEAFL.

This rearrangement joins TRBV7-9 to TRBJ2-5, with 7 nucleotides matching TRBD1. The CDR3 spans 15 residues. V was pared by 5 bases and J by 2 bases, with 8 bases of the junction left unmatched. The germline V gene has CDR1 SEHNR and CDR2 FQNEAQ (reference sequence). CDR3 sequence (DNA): TGTGCCAGCAGCGTACCCGGGACAGCACAAGAGACCCAGTACTTC. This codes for CASSVPGTAQETQYF.